This T cell receptor (beta chain) was found in a study of T cells in localized non-small cell lung cancer (TCRdb year 2020). General notes on the study: Comparing tumors with uninvolved tumor-adjacent lungs, the study looked at the T cell repertoires of a few hundred patients with early-stage NSCLC. The cohort was made up of around 250 treatment-naive NSCLC patients whose localized lung tumors had been resected. NSCLC patients had a mean age of around 66 years, and 129 were male and 107 female.

The immunoSEQ Assay was used to sequence TCR beta CDR3 regions from DNA. Per the original workflow: To compute T cell density, TCR beta template counts were normalized to usable DNA, which was estimated by amplifying housekeeping genes. Richness was estimated with the preseqR package, extrapolating to 400,000 templates for PBMC samples and 120,000 templates for tissue samples. Clonality was taken to be one minus Pielou's evenness. Differential abundance testing on productive amino-acid clonotypes, with a minimum total count of 5 and an alpha of 0.1, was used to identify tissue-enriched TCRs. The Jaccard Index and the Morisita Overlap Index were used to measure how much the repertoires overlapped between compartments. GLIPH clustered TCR beta CDR3s with public tetramer-defined viral CDR3s; viral motifs required at least three viral sequences plus V-gene enrichment. Drawn from immuneACCESS, this table holds only the in-frame rearrangements with V and J called that TCRdb kept. Clones are partly lost; checked studies trace under half to an unresolved V gene and leave the rest unexplained. The DNA gave D and trimming, while V, J and clone size come from that table. The sample profile shows 20,000 to 25,000 clones; roughly 92% of them were found once. The ten largest clones represent 2.7% of the sample.

The CDR3 starts with the cysteine, ends with the phenylalanine, and has 13 residues. Just CDR3 DNA is preserved here, 39 bases in frame from base 1. The V and J ends are trimmed by 1 base and 8 bases, leaving 14 bases between them. Via the germline V gene (reference sequence), CDR1 is GTSNPN and CDR2 SVGIG. The study at large found these results: Of the top 100 tumor clones, a median of roughly 53 were detected in paired uninvolved adjacent lung; under 35 were also among that lung's top 100. Higher T cell density in blood was associated with longer overall survival, whereas higher clonality in adjacent lung was associated with shorter survival. Uninvolved tumor-adjacent lung showed the highest T cell clonality, higher than tumor, which suggests more focused antigenic responses in the uninvolved tumor-adjacent lung. Because multi-region tumor sequencing was not performed, intratumor heterogeneity could not be ruled out. Because of the exploratory design, TCR variables were selected using unadjusted p-values without false-discovery rate correction.

At diagnosis, peripheral blood, uninvolved tumor-adjacent lung and tumor were collected and stored as a combination of fresh-frozen and FFPE material. For TCR repertoire profiling, blood samples were analyzed in the form of peripheral blood mononuclear cells. Details on this clone: The target of this receptor is not known. No much larger clone is present one base from it, and per-base qualities are unavailable. Other DNA sequences within the sample encode an identical CDR3.

The rearranged chain carries TRBV30 and TRBJ1-2, and TRBD1 may be the D gene, going by 5 matching bases. Sequencing used peripheral blood, obtained before any cancer treatment. The origin of this receptor is a woman between 35 and 75 years old with stage I lung adenocarcinoma. The CDR3 corresponds to CAWSGQGGEGYTF. The nucleotides read TGTGCCTGGAGTGGTCAGGGAGGGGAAGGCTACACCTTC.